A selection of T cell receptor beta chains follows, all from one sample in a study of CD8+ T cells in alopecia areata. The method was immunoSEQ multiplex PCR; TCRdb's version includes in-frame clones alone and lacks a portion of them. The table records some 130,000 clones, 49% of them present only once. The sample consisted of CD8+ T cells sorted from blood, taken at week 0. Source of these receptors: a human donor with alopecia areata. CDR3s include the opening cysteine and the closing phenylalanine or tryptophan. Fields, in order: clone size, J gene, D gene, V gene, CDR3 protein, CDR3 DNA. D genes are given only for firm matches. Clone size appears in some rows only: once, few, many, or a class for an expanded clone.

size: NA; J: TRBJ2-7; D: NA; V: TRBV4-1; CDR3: CASSQGLRTLDPYEQYF; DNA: TGCGCCAGCAGCCAAGGGCTTAGGACGTTGGACCCCTACGAGCAGTACTTC
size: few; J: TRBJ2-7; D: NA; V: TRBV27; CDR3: CASKVRDAMYEQYF; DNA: TGTGCCAGCAAAGTTAGGGACGCCATGTACGAGCAGTACTTC
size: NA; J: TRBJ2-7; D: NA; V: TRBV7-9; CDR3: CASSPTNKDEQYF; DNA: TGTGCCAGCAGCCCCACGAACAAGGATGAGCAGTACTTC
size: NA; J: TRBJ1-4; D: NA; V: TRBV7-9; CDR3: CASSLVGTEVLTNEKLFF; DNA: TGTGCCAGCAGCTTAGTGGGGACGGAAGTCCTAACTAATGAAAAACTGTTTTTT
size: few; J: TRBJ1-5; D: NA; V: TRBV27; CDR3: CASRTGNRQPQHF; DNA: TGTGCCAGCAGAACAGGGAACCGGCAGCCCCAGCATTTT
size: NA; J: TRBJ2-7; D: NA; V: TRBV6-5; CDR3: CAGGTRQYEQYF; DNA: TGTGCCGGAGGGACACGACAATACGAGCAGTACTTC
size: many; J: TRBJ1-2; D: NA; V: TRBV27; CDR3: CASSLRRDYGYTF; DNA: TGTGCCAGCAGTTTAAGGCGGGACTATGGCTACACCTTC
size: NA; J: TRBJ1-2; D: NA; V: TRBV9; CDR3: CASSAKGGQIYGYTF; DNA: TGTGCCAGCAGCGCGAAGGGGGGACAAATCTATGGCTACACCTTC
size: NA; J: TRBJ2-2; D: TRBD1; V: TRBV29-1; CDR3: CSVEGQGAAGELFF; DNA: TGCAGCGTTGAAGGGCAGGGGGCTGCCGGGGAGCTGTTTTTT
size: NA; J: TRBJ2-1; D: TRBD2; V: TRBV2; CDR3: CASSELAGSVNEQFF; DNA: TGTGCCAGCAGTGAACTAGCGGGCAGTGTTAATGAGCAGTTCTTC
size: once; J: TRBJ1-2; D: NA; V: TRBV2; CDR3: CASSESQDRPYGYTF; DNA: TGTGCCAGCAGTGAATCCCAGGACAGACCCTATGGCTACACCTTC
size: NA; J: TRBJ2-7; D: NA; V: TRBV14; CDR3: CASSLTSGITYEQYF; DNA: TGTGCCAGCAGCCTAACCTCTGGGATAACCTACGAGCAGTACTTC
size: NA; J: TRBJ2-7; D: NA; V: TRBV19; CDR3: CATRDTSSYEQYF; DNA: TGTGCCACCCGAGACACGAGCTCCTACGAGCAGTACTTC
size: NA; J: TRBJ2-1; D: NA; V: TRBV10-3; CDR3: CATMDMDEQFF; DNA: TGTGCCACCATGGACATGGATGAGCAGTTCTTC
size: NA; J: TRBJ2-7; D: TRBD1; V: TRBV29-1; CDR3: CSALRTGASYEQYF; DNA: TGCAGCGCCCTAAGGACAGGAGCATCCTACGAGCAGTACTTC
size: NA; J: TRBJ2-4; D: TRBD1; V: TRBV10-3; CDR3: CAISEGQASIQYF; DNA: TGTGCCATCAGTGAGGGACAGGCTAGCATTCAGTACTTC
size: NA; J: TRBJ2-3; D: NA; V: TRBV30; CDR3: CAWSWDSTDTQYF; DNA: TGTGCCTGGAGTTGGGACAGCACAGATACGCAGTATTTT
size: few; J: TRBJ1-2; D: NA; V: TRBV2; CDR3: CASSPDPGGGGYTF; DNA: TGTGCCAGCAGTCCCGATCCGGGCGGCGGTGGCTACACCTTC
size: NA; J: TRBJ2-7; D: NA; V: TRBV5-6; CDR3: CASSRLGNEQYF; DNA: TGTGCCAGCAGCCGGCTAGGGAACGAGCAGTACTTC
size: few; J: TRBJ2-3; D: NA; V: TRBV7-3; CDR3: CASSLIGRSTDTQYF; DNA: TGTGCCAGCAGCTTAATCGGTCGGAGCACAGATACGCAGTATTTT
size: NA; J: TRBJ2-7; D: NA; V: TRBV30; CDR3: CAWTTPFTGSYEQYF; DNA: TGTGCCTGGACAACACCCTTTACGGGTTCCTACGAGCAGTACTTC
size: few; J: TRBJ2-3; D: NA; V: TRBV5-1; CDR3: CASSFGRFTDTQYF; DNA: TGCGCCAGCAGCTTCGGACGGTTCACAGATACGCAGTATTTT
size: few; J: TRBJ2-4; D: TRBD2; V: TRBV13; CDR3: CASSPGLDGNIQYF; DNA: TGTGCCAGCAGCCCGGGACTAGACGGAAACATTCAGTACTTC
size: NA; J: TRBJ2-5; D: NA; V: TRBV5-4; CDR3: CASSSEGREETQYF; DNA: TGTGCCAGCAGCTCGGAAGGACGCGAAGAGACCCAGTACTTC
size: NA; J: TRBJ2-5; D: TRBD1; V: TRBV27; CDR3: CATGLGTGGRETQYF; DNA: TGTGCCACCGGGTTGGGGACAGGGGGCCGGGAGACCCAGTACTTC
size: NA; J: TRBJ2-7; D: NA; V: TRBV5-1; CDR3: CASSLAGKGYEQYF; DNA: TGCGCCAGCAGCTTGGCCGGGAAGGGATACGAGCAGTACTTC
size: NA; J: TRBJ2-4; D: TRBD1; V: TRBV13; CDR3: CASSMGQQNIQYF; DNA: TGTGCCAGCAGCATGGGACAGCAAAACATTCAGTACTTC
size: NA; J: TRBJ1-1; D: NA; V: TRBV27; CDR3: CASSSSGGYETEAFF; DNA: TGTGCCAGCAGTTCATCGGGGGGCTATGAAACTGAAGCTTTCTTT
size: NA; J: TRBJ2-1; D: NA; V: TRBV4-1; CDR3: CASRIREGATNEQFF; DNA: TGCGCCAGCAGAATCAGGGAAGGCGCGACAAATGAGCAGTTCTTC
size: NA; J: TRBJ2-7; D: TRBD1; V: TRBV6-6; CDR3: CASSYSDRTYEQYF; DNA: TGTGCCAGCAGTTACTCGGACAGGACCTACGAGCAGTACTTC
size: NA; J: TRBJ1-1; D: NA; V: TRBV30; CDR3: CAWAGQMNTEAFF; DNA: TGTGCCTGGGCAGGACAGATGAACACTGAAGCTTTCTTT
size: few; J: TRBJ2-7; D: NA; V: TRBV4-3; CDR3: CASSQGREGDYEQYF; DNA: TGCGCCAGCAGCCAAGGTCGTGAGGGGGACTACGAGCAGTACTTC
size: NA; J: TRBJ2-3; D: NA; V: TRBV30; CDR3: CAWSGSTDTQYF; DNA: TGTGCCTGGAGTGGCTCAACAGATACGCAGTATTTT
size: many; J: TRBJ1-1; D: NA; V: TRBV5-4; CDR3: CASRYQMNTEAFF; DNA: TGTGCCAGCAGATACCAGATGAACACTGAAGCTTTCTTT
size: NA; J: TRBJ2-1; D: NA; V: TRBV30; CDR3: CAWTGKPREGEQFF; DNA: TGTGCCTGGACCGGGAAGCCCCGAGAGGGTGAGCAGTTCTTC
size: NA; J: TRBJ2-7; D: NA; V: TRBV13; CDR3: CASVVWAASSYEQYF; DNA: TGTGCCAGCGTAGTTTGGGCGGCGAGCTCCTACGAGCAGTACTTC
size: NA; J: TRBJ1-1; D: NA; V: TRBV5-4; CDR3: CASSLNMGTEAFF; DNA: TGTGCCAGCAGCTTAAATATGGGGACAGAAGCTTTCTTT
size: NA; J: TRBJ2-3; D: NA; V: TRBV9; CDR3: CASSVGGSTDTQYF; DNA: TGTGCCAGCAGCGTAGGGGGCAGCACAGATACGCAGTATTTT
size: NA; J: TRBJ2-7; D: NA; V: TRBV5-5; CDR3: CASSLDRPSGEQYF; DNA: TGTGCCAGCAGCTTGGACAGGCCCTCGGGGGAGCAGTACTTC
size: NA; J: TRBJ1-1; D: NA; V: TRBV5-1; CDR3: CASSLSYQNTEAFF; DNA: TGCGCCAGCAGCTTGTCATATCAGAACACTGAAGCTTTCTTT
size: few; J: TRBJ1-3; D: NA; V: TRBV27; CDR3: CASSPSWGESGNTIYF; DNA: TGTGCCAGCAGTCCTAGCTGGGGGGAATCCGGAAACACCATATATTTT
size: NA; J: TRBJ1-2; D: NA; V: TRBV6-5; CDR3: CASSPNLFGYTF; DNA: TGTGCCAGCAGTCCCAACCTGTTTGGCTACACCTTC
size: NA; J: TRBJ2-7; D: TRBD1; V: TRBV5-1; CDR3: CASSSPGQGTYEQYF; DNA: TGCGCCAGCAGCTCCCCGGGACAGGGGACCTACGAGCAGTACTTC
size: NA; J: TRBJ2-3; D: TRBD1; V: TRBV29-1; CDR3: CSARYEIGTDTDTQYF; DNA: TGCAGCGCCCGGTATGAAATCGGGACAGATACAGATACGCAGTATTTT
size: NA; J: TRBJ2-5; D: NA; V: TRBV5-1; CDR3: CASRESETQYF; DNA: TGCGCCAGCAGGGAGTCAGAGACCCAGTACTTC
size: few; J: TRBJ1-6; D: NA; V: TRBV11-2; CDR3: CASSLDWNSPLHF; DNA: TGTGCCAGCAGCTTAGACTGGAATTCACCCCTCCACTTT
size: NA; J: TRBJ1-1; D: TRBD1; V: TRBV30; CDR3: CAWSRDRVELSTEAFF; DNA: TGTGCCTGGAGTAGGGACAGGGTAGAGCTGAGCACTGAAGCTTTCTTT
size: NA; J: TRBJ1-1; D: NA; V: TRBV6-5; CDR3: CASSYMGDGGTEAFF; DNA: TGTGCCAGCAGTTATATGGGGGATGGAGGCACTGAAGCTTTCTTT
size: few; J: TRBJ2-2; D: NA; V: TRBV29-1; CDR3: CSVYRDGTGELFF; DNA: TGCAGCGTTTACAGGGATGGCACCGGGGAGCTGTTTTTT
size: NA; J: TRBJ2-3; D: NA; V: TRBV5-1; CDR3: CASSFLEGTDTQYF; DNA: TGCGCCAGCAGCTTTTTGGAAGGCACAGATACGCAGTATTTT
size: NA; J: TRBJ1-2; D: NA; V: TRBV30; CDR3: CAWSPGAYTF; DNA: TGTGCCTGGAGTCCAGGGGCCTACACCTTC
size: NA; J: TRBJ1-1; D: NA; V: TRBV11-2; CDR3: CASSLDKDEAFF; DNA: TGTGCCAGCAGCTTAGATAAGGATGAAGCTTTCTTT
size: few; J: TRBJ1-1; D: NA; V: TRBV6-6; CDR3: CASSQGYTEAFF; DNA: TGTGCCAGCAGCCAGGGGTACACTGAAGCTTTCTTT
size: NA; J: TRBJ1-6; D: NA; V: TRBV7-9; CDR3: CASSSKADAIISPLHF; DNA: TGTGCCAGCAGCTCCAAAGCGGACGCTATAATTTCACCCCTCCACTTT
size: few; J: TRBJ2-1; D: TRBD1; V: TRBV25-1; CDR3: CASSDPQGSDEQFF; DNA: TGTGCCAGCAGTGACCCACAGGGGTCGGATGAGCAGTTCTTC
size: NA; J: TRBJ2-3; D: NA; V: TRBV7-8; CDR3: CASSLSTSTDTQYF; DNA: TGTGCCAGCAGCTTATCGACTAGCACAGATACGCAGTATTTT
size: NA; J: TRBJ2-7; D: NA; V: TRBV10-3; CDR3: CAISPGQRNEQYF; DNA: TGTGCCATCAGTCCGGGACAACGGAACGAGCAGTACTTC